Presented here are 5 T cell receptor beta chains from one specimen sequenced in a study of T-cell reconstitution after alpha-beta-depleted transplantation in children. Preparation of the TCRbeta library involved a method that used unique molecular identifiers. TCRdb reprocessed the PCR reads with MiXCR, giving one entry per CDR3 protein. The sample gives fewer than 550,000 distinct CDR3 sequences, around 15% of which show up once; approximately 29% is in the top ten. The input for sequencing was PBMCs, mostly from graft donor cells, taken 360 days after TCRalphabeta/CD19-depleted stem cell transplant. The receptors derive from a boy less than two years old who had a stem cell transplant for Wiskott-Aldrich syndrome, so the T cells may come from the graft donor.

This chain uses TRBV14 with TRBJ1-3, with TRBD1 matching over 8 bases. Germline assignment: CDR1 SGHDN and CDR2 FVKESK. V gave up 4 bases and J gave up 3 bases; unmatched junction bases: 32. The CDR3 runs 24 residues. The CDR3 region has the DNA TGTGCCAGCAGCCCACAAGCTCACATCGACAGGGGCGACTATTTTGGACCTGTTGGAAACACCATATATTTT. This codes for CASSPQAHIDRGDYFGPVGNTIYF.

This clonotype was picked up a small number of times. V usage is TRBV5-1 and J usage is TRBJ2-1; D is perhaps TRBD2 (5 bases). Looked up from germline, CDR1 is SGHRS and CDR2 is YFSETQ. V dropped 4 bases and J dropped 1 base, with 15 bases sitting between them. The CDR3 totals 16 residues. The CDR3: CASSPGWRPSYNEQFF. CDR3 nucleotide sequence: TGCGCCAGCAGCCCGGGTTGGAGGCCATCCTACAATGAGCAGTTCTTC.

This clonotype was detected only a few times. The chain recombines TRBV12-3 or TRBV12-4 with TRBJ2-7; D gene uncertain. Trimming left V 1 base short and J 4 bases short, with 14 bases between. The CDR3 sequence is 15 residues long. CDR3 DNA sequence: TGTGCCAGCAGTTTAGGAAGGTCTCGAGCATACGAGCAGTACTTC. It codes for CASSLGRSRAYEQYF.

This clonotype came up a few times. The rearrangement links TRBV6-5 to TRBJ2-3, with 7 bases fitting TRBD1. V was clipped by 3 bases and J by 0 bases; unmatched bases: 3. The CDR3 is 15 residues long. The germline CDR1 and CDR2 sequences are MNHEY and SVGAGI. The CDR3: CASSYEGASTDTQYF. CDR3 DNA sequence: TGTGCCAGCAGTTATGAGGGGGCAAGCACAGATACGCAGTATTTT.

This clonotype occurred a few times. The rearrangement links TRBV7-2 to TRBJ2-6, with D perhaps matching TRBD1 (6 bases). CDR1 SGHTA and CDR2 FQGNSA come from the germline V gene. Trimming stripped 2 bases from V and 0 bases from J, with 17 bases between. The CDR3 spans 19 residues. The CDR3 DNA follows: TGTGCCAGCAGCTTAACGGGACACCCGGGGTTCTCTGGGGCCAACGTCCTGACTTTC. Amino acid sequence: CASSLTGHPGFSGANVLTF. Complete variable domain (other parts from reference TRBV7-2 and TRBJ2-6): GAGVSQSPSNKVTEKGKDVELRCDPISGHTALYWYRQSLGQGLEFLIYFQGNSAPDKSGLPSDRFSAERTGGSVSTLTIQRTQQEDSAVYLCASSLTGHPGFSGANVLTFGAGSRLTVL.